Below are 14 T cell receptor beta chains sequenced from a single sample in a study of shared clonotypes between healthy human individuals. Selected positively for CCR7 and CD45RO-negative, naive CD8 cells excluded terminally differentiated effector memory CD45RA+ cells. Assay: immunoSEQ multiplex PCR; the TCRdb copy retains only in-frame clones and omits some. This sample has around 2.1 million clones; around 93% occur once, and the top ten carry roughly 1.8%. Sequenced: naive CD8+ T cells from PBMCs. These TCRs come from a young man in good health. Some clones in this sample may be carry-over from other donors' samples.

J is TRBJ1-6 and V is TRBV30, with D unclear. The germline V and J ends were trimmed by 5 bases and 6 bases, with 14 bases remaining between them. Germline CDR1 GTSNPN, CDR2 SVGIG (reference sequence). This CDR3 contains 14 residues. CDR3: CAWGPDVINSPLHF. The CDR3 DNA is TGTGCCTGGGGCCCGGACGTCATTAATTCACCCCTCCACTTT.

This sequence joins TRBV9 and TRBJ1-2; TRBD1 matches 9 bases. The J segment lost 4 bases and the V segment lost 3 bases, leaving 19 bases of the junction unmatched. Germline V lookup: CDR1 SGDLS, CDR2 YYNGEE. This CDR3 spans 19 amino acids. CDR3 sequence reads: CASSGGVMDRGQIFYGYTF. DNA for the CDR3: TGTGCCAGCAGCGGTGGGGTTATGGACAGGGGCCAAATTTTCTATGGCTACACCTTC.

The chain combines TRBV11-2 with TRBJ1-2; maybe TRBD1 (5 bases). V lost 2 bases to trimming and J lost 8 bases, with 15 bases between them. Germline V CDR1 and CDR2: SGHAT, FQNNGV. This CDR3 has 14 residues. The chain's CDR3 is CASSLTGTIQGYTF. The DNA of the CDR3 is TGTGCCAGCAGCTTAACCGGGACGATCCAGGGCTACACCTTC.

The chain combines TRBV7-9 with TRBJ2-1; the D gene is possibly TRBD1 (7 bases). The CDR3 runs to 13 residues. V was trimmed by 1 base and J by 10 bases, leaving 11 bases between them. CDR1 and CDR2 from the germline V gene are SEHNR and FQNEAQ (reference sequence). CDR3 bases: TGTGCCAGCAGCTTAGTGCAGGGGGGCGAGCAGTTCTTC. Translated, it gives CASSLVQGGEQFF.

The rearrangement uses TRBV9 and TRBJ1-2; 10 positions match TRBD1. V was pared by 0 bases and J by 6 bases, with 14 bases of the junction left unmatched. CDR3 length: 18 residues. Germline values: CDR1 SGDLS, CDR2 YYNGEE. The CDR3 region is CASSVALTRDRGSNGYTF. CDR3 coding DNA: TGTGCCAGCAGCGTAGCCCTAACCAGGGACAGGGGAAGTAATGGCTACACCTTC.

V usage is TRBV6-5 and J usage is TRBJ2-5; 8 bases agree with TRBD2. CDR1 and CDR2 (germline): MNHEY, SVGAGI. This CDR3 is 15 amino acids long. Trimming cost V 4 bases and J 5 bases; bases outside gene matches: 9. CDR3: CASSFQRESGETQYF. The CDR3 bases are TGTGCCAGCAGTTTCCAGCGGGAGAGCGGTGAGACCCAGTACTTC.

The chain combines TRBV5-4 with TRBJ2-7; D ambiguous. Germline CDR1 SGHNT, CDR2 YYREEE (reference sequence). V was clipped by 3 bases and J by 4 bases, with 5 bases between them. The CDR3 has 11 amino acids. The CDR3 region is CASSSLYEQYF. The CDR3 DNA sequence: TGTGCCAGCAGCTCGTTGTACGAGCAGTACTTC. Filled out from reference TRBV5-4 and TRBJ2-7, the complete variable domain reads ETGVTQSPTHLIKTRGQQVTLRCSSQSGHNTVSWYQQALGQGPQFIFQYYREEENGRGNFPPRFSGLQFPNYSSELNVNALELDDSALYLCASSSLYEQYFGPGTRLTVT.

This chain links TRBV4-1 with TRBJ2-7, with D possibly called TRBD1 or TRBD2 (6 bases each). The CDR3 contains 15 residues. From germline, CDR1 is MGHRA and CDR2 YSYEKL. Trimming pared 4 bases from V and 3 bases from J, leaving 16 bases between. DNA for the CDR3: TGCGCCAGCAGCCTCGTGGGGGGCCCTGACTACGAGCAGTACTTC. It translates to CASSLVGGPDYEQYF.

The J gene is TRBJ2-7, the V gene TRBV5-1; D is unclear. V was shortened by 1 base and J by 0 bases, with 8 bases between the two germline ends. The CDR3 runs 14 residues. The germline gives CDR1 SGHRS, CDR2 YFSETQ. CDR3 bases: TGCGCCAGCAGCTTGCTGGGTACCTCCTACGAGCAGTACTTC. Translating it yields CASSLLGTSYEQYF.

In the case of this clone: Within the sample, other DNA sequences also encode this same CDR3. V usage is TRBV6-1 and J usage is TRBJ1-3; D unresolved. Germline CDR1 reads MNHNS; CDR2 reads SASEGT. The CDR3 length is 15 residues. The V gene lost 2 bases and the J gene lost 0 bases, with 8 bases spanning the gap. The CDR3 DNA sequence: TGTGCCAGCAGTGAACGGGCTTTCTCTGGAAACACCATATATTTT. Translating it yields CASSERAFSGNTIYF.

This sequence joins TRBV7-9 and TRBJ1-1, with D uncertain. The CDR3 extends over 15 amino acids. V was clipped by 1 base and J by 4 bases, with 13 bases between them. Looked up from germline, CDR1 is SEHNR and CDR2 is FQNEAQ (reference sequence). The CDR3 coding sequence is TGTGCCAGCAGCTTAGATTGGCAGCGGGGCACTGAAGCTTTCTTT. The encoded protein is CASSLDWQRGTEAFF.

CDR3 amino acids: CATLVLYAGGENTEAFF. The CDR3, as DNA: TGTGCCACCCTAGTTTTGTACGCAGGGGGCGAGAACACTGAAGCTTTCTTT. This chain links TRBV28 with TRBJ1-1; the match to TRBD1 covers 8 bases. The CDR3 contains 17 residues. Unmatched junction bases numbered 17, after V lost 10 bases and J lost 1 base. The V gene's germline CDR1 is MDHEN and CDR2 SYDVKM.

The CDR3 loop is CASSVVGVRLPDTQYF. The CDR3 region has the DNA TGTGCCAGCAGTGTCGTTGGAGTCCGTCTGCCAGATACGCAGTATTTT. This rearrangement joins TRBV6-1 to TRBJ2-3; no clear D. CDR1 and CDR2 (germline): MNHNS, SASEGT. Trimming stripped 4 bases from V and 4 bases from J, with 18 bases between. The CDR3 is made up of 16 amino acids.

V gene TRBV7-6 combines with J gene TRBJ1-4; TRBD1 is a possible D gene (5 bases). Germline assignment: CDR1 SGHVS and CDR2 FNYEAQ. Trimming removed 5 bases at V and 7 bases at J, with 14 bases between. The length of the CDR3 is 14 residues. The DNA of the CDR3 is TGTGCCAGCAGCCGGACACTCCTGGGTGAAAAACTGTTTTTT. As protein: CASSRTLLGEKLFF.